This TCR beta chain derives from a study of shared clonotypes between healthy human individuals. Study-level information: CD4 naive and memory got three plates each, CD8 naive two, CD8 memory one.

General study results and limits: The study found about 5% of naive CD4 clonotypes shared across several donors.

TCRdb keeps only in-frame clones here, not all; method: immunoSEQ multiplex PCR. The sample gives over a million clones, around four fifths of which show up once; roughly 1.4% is in the top ten. Naive CD45RA+ and memory CD45RA-negative subsets were split from CD4+ cells. In the case of this clone: What it binds is not known. The same CDR3 arises from other DNA sequences in this sample as well.

CDR1 and CDR2 from the germline V gene are SGHDT and YYEEEE. This CDR3 is built from 15 residues. V lost 0 bases and J 4 bases, leaving 11 bases between the germline ends. Sequencing was done on a sample of memory CD4+ T cells sorted from blood. Subset specified: CD45RA-negative fraction. This clonotype was obtained from a young man in good health. The V gene is TRBV5-6, the J gene TRBJ2-1, with TRBD1 as a possible D gene (5 bases). The CDR3 reads CASSLGQGTYNEQFF. CDR3 DNA: TGTGCCAGCAGCTTGGGGCAGGGTACGTACAATGAGCAGTTCTTC.